The subject of this entry is one T cell receptor (beta chain). This may arise from a read error, as a much more abundant clone is one base away. The entry originates in a study of T cells in Graves' hyperthyroidism and ophthalmopathy. TCR beta CDR3 region amplification was performed from RNA transcripts. When the TCR CDR3 underwent first-round RT-PCR, the HTBI primer set was used. From the multiplex PCR reads, TCRdb called clonotypes with MiXCR, one entry per CDR3 protein. Of a few hundred thousand distinct CDR3 sequences listed, roughly an eighth are singletons. The sample was blood. The sequence was obtained from a middle-aged woman with Graves' ophthalmopathy.

The CDR3 coding sequence is TGTGCCAGCAGCCGGATCCGACTAGCGGGAGGGCCCGGGCAGTACTTC. Amino acid sequence: CASSRIRLAGGPGQYF. The chain carries TRBV11-2 and TRBJ2-7, with 14 bases lining up with TRBD2. CDR3 length: 16 amino acids. The J segment lost 9 bases and the V segment lost 5 bases, leaving 12 bases of the junction unmatched. CDR1 is SGHAT and CDR2 is FQNNGV in the germline V gene.